This T cell receptor beta chain was documented in a study of blood T cell repertoires in COVID-19. The CDR3 contains 12 residues. Germline V gene sequence: CDR1 SEHNR, CDR2 FQNEAQ (reference sequence). The V gene lost 8 bases and the J gene lost 1 base, with 8 bases spanning the gap. Sequencing was performed with immunoSEQ multiplex PCR; in TCRdb, only in-frame clones are kept and a portion is missing. Of about 140,000 clones listed, 70% to 90% were seen once; the top ten hold 1.5%. The chain links TRBV7-9 to TRBJ1-1, with D possibly matching TRBD1 (6 bases). The sample comprised peripheral blood. The receptor was isolated from an older woman with acute or convalescent COVID-19. The CDR3: CASDRSNTEAFF. In DNA form, the CDR3 reads TGTGCCAGCGACAGGTCGAACACTGAAGCTTTCTTT.